The 12 T cell receptor beta chains presented below share a single source sample, sequenced in a study of T-cell memory formation after mild COVID-19. One entry per CDR3 protein results from TCRdb running MiXCR on the 5' RACE reads. Among approximately 300,000 distinct CDR3 sequences listed, around 8% were seen once. Sequencing was performed on PBMCs or a T cell subset sorted from them (not recorded which). These receptors were taken from a man aged 18 to 29 who had mild COVID-19 (a few samples of this study predate the infection). Cell type and time point are not known.

For this clonotype: A read error may explain this, as a much larger clone is one base away. This chain joins TRBV5-1 and TRBJ2-3; D not certain. The germline gives CDR1 SGHRS, CDR2 YFSETQ. The CDR3 sequence is 14 residues long. V was shortened by 1 base and J by 4 bases, with 10 bases between the two germline ends. The CDR3 coding sequence is TGCGCCAGCAGCTTGTCGAGAAGATCAGATACGCAGTATTTT. It is translated as CASSLSRRSDTQYF. The full variable domain, rest sourced from reference TRBV5-1 and TRBJ2-3, is KAGVTQTPRYLIKTRGQQVTLSCSPISGHRSVSWYQQTPGQGLQFLFEYFSETQRNKGNFPGRFSGRQFSNSRSEMNVSTLELGDSALYLCASSLSRRSDTQYFGPGTRLTVL.

This clonotype was detected many times. The chain has TRBV9 and TRBJ2-7, with D unclear. The V end was cut by 0 bases, the J end by 0 bases, with 10 bases between. In germline, CDR1 is SGDLS, CDR2 YYNGEE. The CDR3 contains 15 residues. The CDR3 DNA sequence: TGTGCCAGCAGCGTAGATTCCCAATACTCCTACGAGCAGTACTTC. Protein product: CASSVDSQYSYEQYF.

This clonotype was counted ten times or more. This chain uses TRBV6-5 with TRBJ1-5, with 8 bases fitting TRBD1. Germline assignment: CDR1 MNHEY and CDR2 SVGAGI. This CDR3 has 14 amino acids. V dropped 5 bases and J dropped 1; count of bases not matched to a gene: 1. The CDR3 bases are TGTGCCAGCAGTCGGACAGGGAGCAATCAGCCCCAGCATTTT. Encoded protein: CASSRTGSNQPQHF.

This clonotype was counted only a few times. V is TRBV6-5 and J is TRBJ2-7; TRBD1 is a possible D gene (7 bases). Germline V gene data show CDR1 as MNHEY and CDR2 as SVGAGI. The length of the CDR3 is 18 residues. The V gene lost 2 bases and the J gene lost 3 bases, with 23 bases spanning the gap. CDR3 region: CASSYRRTGGGGFYEQYF. CDR3 bases: TGTGCCAGCAGTTACCGTCGGACAGGTGGAGGAGGGTTCTACGAGCAGTACTTC.

This clonotype has a handful of counts. J is TRBJ2-3 and V is TRBV7-2; D ambiguous. Trimming shortened V by 5 bases and J by 8 bases, and 11 bases separated the two germline ends. The CDR3 has 12 residues. In germline, CDR1 is SGHTA, CDR2 FQGNSA. In DNA form, the CDR3 reads TGTGCCAGCAGCCCTGGCCTCGGTACGCAGTATTTT. It codes for CASSPGLGTQYF. Full variable domain (outside the CDR3, taken from reference TRBV7-2 and TRBJ2-3): GAGVSQSPSNKVTEKGKDVELRCDPISGHTALYWYRQSLGQGLEFLIYFQGNSAPDKSGLPSDRFSAERTGGSVSTLTIQRTQQEDSAVYLCASSPGLGTQYFGPGTRLTVL.

V usage is TRBV4-2 and J usage is TRBJ2-1, with 8 bases matching TRBD2. CDR1 is LGHNA and CDR2 is YNFKEQ in the germline V gene. CDR3 length: 18 residues. V gave up 1 base and J gave up 0 bases; unmatched junction bases: 8. CDR3 DNA: TGTGCCAGCAGCCAAGGGTTTGTTAGCGGGGACTCCTACAATGAGCAGTTCTTC. This translates into CASSQGFVSGDSYNEQFF.

This clonotype was detected a few times. The rearrangement links TRBV11-1 to TRBJ2-1; tentative D call: TRBD1 (6 bases). Germline assignment: CDR1 SGHAT and CDR2 FQDESV (reference sequence). This CDR3 region has 14 residues. With 4 bases removed from V and 8 bases from J, the gap between germline ends came to 15 bases. In DNA form, the CDR3 reads TGTGCCAGCAGCTCCCTTGGGGGCAAGGATGAGCAGTTCTTC. Translated, it gives CASSSLGGKDEQFF.

The V call is TRBV19, the J call TRBJ2-6; D is tentatively TRBD1 or TRBD2 (6 bases each). Per the germline V gene, CDR1 is LNHDA and CDR2 is SQIVND (reference sequence). The CDR3 consists of 17 residues. The ends were cut back, 5 bases at V and 6 bases at J, with 20 bases in the middle. DNA of the CDR3: TGTGCCAGTAGTTCCCGACGGGGGCCTTCTACGGCCAACGTCCTGACTTTC. Translating it yields CASSSRRGPSTANVLTF. The whole variable domain, remainder taken from reference TRBV19 and TRBJ2-6, is DGGITQSPKYLFRKEGQNVTLSCEQNLNHDAMYWYRQDPGQGLRLIYYSQIVNDFQKGDIAEGYSVSREKKESFPLTVTSAQKNPTAFYLCASSSRRGPSTANVLTFGAGSRLTVL.

The chain couples TRBV12-3 or TRBV12-4 to TRBJ1-6; weak D call: TRBD1 (6 bases). The CDR3 sequence is 13 residues long. The V gene lost 6 bases and the J gene lost 10 bases, with 13 bases spanning the gap. For the CDR3, the DNA is TGTGCCAGCAGCTCACAGGGACGGTCACCCCTCCACTTT. Encoded protein: CASSSQGRSPLHF.

A few counts support this clonotype. The genes are TRBV20-1 and TRBJ2-1; the match to TRBD2 covers 8 bases. The CDR3 consists of 16 residues. Germline V gene data show CDR1 as DFQATT and CDR2 as SNEGSKA (reference sequence). V gave up 0 bases and J gave up 0 bases; unmatched junction bases: 4. CDR3 region: CSARDFGGGSYNEQFF. As DNA, the CDR3 is TGCAGTGCTAGAGATTTCGGGGGGGGCTCCTACAATGAGCAGTTCTTC.

As DNA, the CDR3 is TGTGCCAGCAGCTTTAGAACGGGATTCTCTGGAAACACCATATATTTT. Translation: CASSFRTGFSGNTIYF. The chain joins TRBV7-9 to TRBJ1-3, with no clear D. The CDR3 is 16 residues long. Germline V gives CDR1 SEHNR, CDR2 FQNEAQ (reference sequence). The V end was cut by 3 bases, the J end by 0 bases, with 12 bases between.

The sample holds a few counts of this clonotype. The chain recombines TRBV9 with TRBJ2-1, with D tentatively TRBD1 (7 bases). The V end was cut by 3 bases, the J end by 4 bases, with 14 bases between. From germline, CDR1 is SGDLS and CDR2 YYNGEE. The CDR3 length is 15 residues. This CDR3 is CASSGPGDSYNEQFF. The CDR3 DNA reads TGTGCCAGCAGCGGACCGGGGGACAGTTACAATGAGCAGTTCTTC.